Presented here are 15 T cell receptor beta chains from one specimen sequenced in a study of Ad26.COV2.S vaccination and SARS-CoV-2 variants. Treatment in this sample: around 19 received Ad26.COV2.S at low or high dose, single or two shots; about 5 received placebo; per-sample allocation not given. Day 63 following the first vaccine or placebo injection was when the samples were taken. Libraries were prepared by immunoSEQ multiplex PCR; TCRdb keeps only in-frame clonotypes and omits some of them. The sample yields 510,000 or so clones, roughly nine tenths seen once. The source was peripheral blood, collected in a trial of Ad26.COV2.S vaccine versus placebo. Receptors were obtained from a person aged 18-65 years who received the Ad26.COV2.S COVID-19 vaccine or a placebo.

The sample holds one count of this clone. This chain connects TRBV11-2 to TRBJ2-7; 7 bases match TRBD2. The CDR3 covers 14 residues. With V trimmed by 3 bases and J by 7 bases, 9 bases remained unmatched. Germline CDR1 is SGHAT and CDR2 is FQNNGV. CDR3: CASSFGGRSGEQYF. CDR3 coding DNA: TGTGCCAGCAGCTTTGGCGGGAGATCGGGGGAGCAGTACTTC. Combining the CDR3 with reference TRBV11-2 and TRBJ2-7 gives the whole variable domain EAGVAQSPRYKIIEKRQSVAFWCNPISGHATLYWYQQILGQGPKLLIQFQNNGVVDDSQLPKDRFSAERLKGVDSTLKIQPAKLEDSAVYLCASSFGGRSGEQYFGPGTRLTVT.

The rearrangement links TRBV5-1 to TRBJ2-7; 10 bases align to TRBD2. Germline V gene lookup returns CDR1 SGHRS and CDR2 YFSETQ. The CDR3 spans 15 residues. With V trimmed by 4 bases and J by 0 bases, 4 bases remained unmatched. CDR3 coding DNA: TGCGCCAGCAGCACGGGACTAGCGAGCTCCTACGAGCAGTACTTC. This sequence encodes CASSTGLASSYEQYF.

The rearrangement joins TRBV25-1 to TRBJ2-7; 8 nucleotides agree with TRBD2. Trimming took 6 bases from V and 4 from J; bases not matched to a gene: 5. CDR1 and CDR2 (germline): MGHDK, SYGVNS. This CDR3 spans 13 amino acids. The CDR3 region is CASSRGGGYEQYF. CDR3 nucleotides: TGTGCCAGCAGCCGGGGGGGAGGATACGAGCAGTACTTC.

The chain links TRBV5-1 to TRBJ2-7; TRBD1 matches 7 bases. With 4 bases clipped from V and 5 bases from J, the junction kept 9 bases outside the gene matches. Germline V CDR1 and CDR2: SGHRS, YFSETQ. This CDR3 is 14 amino acids long. The chain's CDR3 is CASSPRQGIDEQYF. CDR3 coding DNA: TGCGCCAGCAGCCCGCGACAGGGTATCGACGAGCAGTACTTC.

The chain has TRBV3-1 (or the pseudogene TRBV3-2) and TRBJ2-3, with 9 nucleotides matching TRBD2. The V gene's germline CDR1 is LGHDT and CDR2 YNNKEL (reference sequence). The CDR3 runs 17 residues. Germline trimming cut 0 bases from V and 5 bases from J; bases unmatched to any gene: 9. The CDR3 region is CASSQDHRLAGQDTQYF. In nucleotides, the CDR3 is TGTGCCAGCAGCCAAGATCACAGGCTAGCGGGACAAGATACGCAGTATTTT.

The rearrangement links TRBV11-2 to TRBJ2-7, with D possibly being TRBD2 (6 bases). Trimming shortened V by 1 base and J by 2 bases, and 6 bases separated the two germline ends. Per the germline V gene, CDR1 is SGHAT and CDR2 is FQNNGV. CDR3 size: 13 residues. The CDR3 region has the DNA TGTGCCAGCAGCTTAGTAGCGGCCTACGAGCAGTACTTC. Translating it yields CASSLVAAYEQYF.

This clone was seen just once. CDR3 sequence: CASSSLAGVAYEQFF. The CDR3 bases are TGTGCCAGCAGCTCCCTAGCGGGAGTGGCATACGAGCAGTTCTTC. This chain connects TRBV11-2 to TRBJ2-1; 10 nucleotides agree with TRBD2. Trimming cost V 4 bases and J 10 bases; bases outside gene matches: 10. Per the germline V gene, CDR1 is SGHAT and CDR2 is FQNNGV. CDR3 length: 15 amino acids.

The chain links TRBV11-2 to TRBJ2-1; D possibly matches TRBD1 or TRBD2 (7 bases each). The CDR3 contains 12 residues. Germline V gene data show CDR1 as SGHAT and CDR2 as FQNNGV. The CDR3 protein is CACQGGADEQFF. The CDR3 DNA follows: TGTGCTTGCCAGGGGGGGGCGGATGAGCAGTTCTTC.

The gene calls are TRBV5-1 and TRBJ2-5; D is ambiguous. V was shortened by 0 bases and J by 0 bases, with 6 bases between the two germline ends. The CDR3 is 14 residues long. Germline V gene sequence: CDR1 SGHRS, CDR2 YFSETQ. The CDR3 sequence: CASSLAKYQETQYF. DNA of the CDR3: TGCGCCAGCAGCTTGGCCAAGTACCAAGAGACCCAGTACTTC.

As regards this clone: Additional DNA sequences in this sample encode the identical CDR3. This chain joins TRBV9 and TRBJ2-7; D unclear. The CDR3 is 15 residues long. Germline V gene lookup returns CDR1 SGDLS and CDR2 YYNGEE. V was trimmed by 0 bases and J by 3 bases, leaving 13 bases between them. This chain's CDR3 is CASSVGVAGNYEQYF. Written as DNA, the CDR3 is TGTGCCAGCAGCGTAGGGGTTGCAGGAAACTACGAGCAGTACTTC.

CDR3 coding DNA: TGCGCCAGCAGCCCAGGGGGGACAGCTGCAGCCAAAAACATTCAGTACTTC. Its protein product is CASSPGGTAAAKNIQYF. The V and J genes are TRBV5-1 and TRBJ2-4; TRBD1 is a possible D gene (7 bases). This CDR3 has 17 amino acids. Trimming removed 4 bases at V and 0 bases at J, with 17 bases between. Per germline, CDR1 SGHRS and CDR2 YFSETQ.

The genes are TRBV6-1 and TRBJ2-7, with 7 bases matching TRBD1. The CDR3 is 15 residues long. Trimming removed 0 bases from V and 1 base from J; junction bases left unmatched: 3. Germline V gene sequence: CDR1 MNHNS, CDR2 SASEGT. This CDR3 is CASSEAGTASYEQYF. The CDR3, as DNA: TGTGCCAGCAGTGAAGCGGGGACAGCATCCTACGAGCAGTACTTC.

In regard to this clone: An end of the junction does not agree with germline; a read error may underlie this. The chain links TRBV7-7 to TRBJ2-2; D may be TRBD2 (7 bases). The CDR3 totals 15 residues. The V gene's germline CDR1 is SSHAT and CDR2 FNYEAQ (reference sequence). This CDR3 is CASSHPGGSTGELFF. CDR3 bases: TGTGCTAGCAGCCACCCGGGGGGCAGCACCGGGGAGCTGTTTTTT.

The chain combines TRBV5-6 with TRBJ2-7, with D possibly matching TRBD1 (6 bases). Germline V gene lookup returns CDR1 SGHDT and CDR2 YYEEEE. The CDR3 runs to 13 residues. Trimming removed 0 bases from V and 7 bases from J, with 11 bases in between. The CDR3 DNA is TGTGCCAGCAGCTTGGCGCCGAGGGGGGAGCAGTACTTC. Translation gives CASSLAPRGEQYF.

The chain employs TRBV19 and TRBJ2-2; tentatively, D is TRBD1 (8 bases). The V end lost 3 bases, the J end lost 5 bases, and 13 bases lay between the germline ends. The germline CDR1 and CDR2 sequences are LNHDA and SQIVND (reference sequence). This CDR3 is built from 15 residues. In DNA, the CDR3 is TGTGCCAGTAGTATTTTACAGGGGGGGACCGGGGAGCTGTTTTTT. Its protein product is CASSILQGGTGELFF.